The 4 T cell receptor beta chains reported below all come from one sample, sequenced in a study of OX40 agonist ivuxolimab in advanced cancers. Sequencing was performed with immunoSEQ multiplex PCR; in TCRdb, only in-frame clones are kept and a portion is missing. The sample has about 41,000 clones; 87% are singletons. The source material was CD4+ or CD8+ T cells sorted from blood, sampled in a trial of the OX40 agonist ivuxolimab. The receptor source for this set is an adult with an advanced solid tumor such as melanoma, head and neck, liver or kidney cancer.

Of note for this clone: The junction and the germline gene differ at one end; a read error may be behind it. The sample carries other DNA sequences with the same CDR3. The chain uses TRBV5-1 and TRBJ1-1, with no clear D. Germline V gene lookup returns CDR1 SGHRS and CDR2 YFSETQ. The CDR3 spans 15 residues. The CDR3 bases are TGCGCCAGTAGCTTGGTCCCCGTCAGCCCCACTGAAGCTTTCTTT. Encoded protein: CASSLVPVSPTEAFF.

The chain is built from TRBV11-2 and TRBJ2-1; 10 bases are a match to TRBD2. From germline, CDR1 is SGHAT and CDR2 FQNNGV. V gave up 5 bases and J gave up 7 bases; unmatched junction bases: 8. The CDR3 is 15 amino acids. The CDR3 reads CASSDSGRPKNEQFF. Here the CDR3 DNA reads TGTGCCAGCAGCGATAGCGGGAGGCCAAAGAATGAGCAGTTCTTC.

The chain employs TRBV7-9 and TRBJ2-7; the D gene could be TRBD1 or TRBD2 (5 bases each). Germline V lookup: CDR1 SEHNR, CDR2 FQNEAQ (reference sequence). The V end was cut by 8 bases, the J end by 5 bases, with 13 bases between. The CDR3 contains 12 residues. The CDR3 bases are TGTGCCAGCGTCTGGGGGTCCGACGAGCAGTACTTC. Its protein is CASVWGSDEQYF.

The V call is TRBV15, the J call TRBJ2-5; 7 bases match TRBD1. Per germline, CDR1 LNHNV and CDR2 YYDKDF (reference sequence). This CDR3 contains 15 residues. The ends lost 5 bases at V and 2 bases at J; junction bases unmatched: 8. DNA for the CDR3: TGTGCCACCAGCGCTAACTCGGGACAGCAAGAGACCCAGTACTTC. Its translation: CATSANSGQQETQYF.